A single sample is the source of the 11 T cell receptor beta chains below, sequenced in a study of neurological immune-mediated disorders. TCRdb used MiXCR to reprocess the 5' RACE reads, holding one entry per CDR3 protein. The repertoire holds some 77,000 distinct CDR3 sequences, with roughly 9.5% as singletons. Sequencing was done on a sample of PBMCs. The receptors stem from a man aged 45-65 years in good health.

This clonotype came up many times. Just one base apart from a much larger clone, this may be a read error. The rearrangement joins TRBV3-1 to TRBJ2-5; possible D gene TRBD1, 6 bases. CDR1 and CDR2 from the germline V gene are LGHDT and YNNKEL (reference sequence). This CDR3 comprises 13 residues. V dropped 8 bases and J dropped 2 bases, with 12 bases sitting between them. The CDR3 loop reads CASGWDTQETQYF. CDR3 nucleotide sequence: TGTGCCAGCGGTTGGGACACTCAAGAGACCCAGTACTTC.

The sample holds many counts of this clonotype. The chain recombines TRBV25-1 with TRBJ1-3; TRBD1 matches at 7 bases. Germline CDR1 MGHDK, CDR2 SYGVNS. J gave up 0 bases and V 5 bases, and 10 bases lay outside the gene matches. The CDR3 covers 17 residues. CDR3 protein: CASSPPPGQSSGNTIYF. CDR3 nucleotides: TGTGCCAGCAGTCCTCCTCCGGGACAGAGCTCTGGAAACACCATATATTTT.

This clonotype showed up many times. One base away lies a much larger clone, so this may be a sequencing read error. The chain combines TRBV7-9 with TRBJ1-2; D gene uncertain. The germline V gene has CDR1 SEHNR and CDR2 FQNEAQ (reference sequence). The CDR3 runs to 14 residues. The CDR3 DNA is TGTGCCAGCAGCTTAGCGGGATTTAACTATGGCGACACCTTC. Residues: CASSLAGFNYGDTF.

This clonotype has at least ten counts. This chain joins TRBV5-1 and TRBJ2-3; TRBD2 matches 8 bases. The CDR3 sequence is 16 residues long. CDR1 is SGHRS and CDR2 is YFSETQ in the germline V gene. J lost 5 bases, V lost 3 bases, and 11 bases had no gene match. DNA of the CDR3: TGCGCCAGCAGCTCCAGCGGGACTAGTGTTGGAGATACGCAGTATTTT. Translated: CASSSSGTSVGDTQYF.

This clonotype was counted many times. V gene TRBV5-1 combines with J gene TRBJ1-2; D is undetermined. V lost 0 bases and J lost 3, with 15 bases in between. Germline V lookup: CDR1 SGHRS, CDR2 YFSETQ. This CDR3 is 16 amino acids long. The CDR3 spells CASSLGHSATHYGYTF. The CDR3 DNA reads TGCGCCAGCAGCTTGGGGCACAGTGCTACCCACTATGGCTACACCTTC.

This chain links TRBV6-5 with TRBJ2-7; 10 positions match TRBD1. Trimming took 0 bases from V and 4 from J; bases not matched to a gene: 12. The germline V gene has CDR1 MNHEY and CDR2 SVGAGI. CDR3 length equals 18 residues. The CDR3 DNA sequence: TGTGCCAGCAGTTACTCGACGCCTGGACAGGGGGTTCCTTACGAGCAGTACTTC. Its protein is CASSYSTPGQGVPYEQYF.

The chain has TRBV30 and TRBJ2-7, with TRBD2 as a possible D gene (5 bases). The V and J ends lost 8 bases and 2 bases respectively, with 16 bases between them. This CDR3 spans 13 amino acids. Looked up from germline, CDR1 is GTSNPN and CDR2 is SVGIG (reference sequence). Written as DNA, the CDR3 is TGTGCCATGGCCAGCGGAGTAGCCTACGAGCAGTACTTC. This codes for CAMASGVAYEQYF.

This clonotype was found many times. The DNA for the CDR3 is TGTGCCAGCAGCCGGGCCCACTTAAGGGAGCGGGGGGCCCGCGTTGAGCAGTTCTTC. Translating it yields CASSRAHLRERGARVEQFF. This chain uses TRBV7-2 with TRBJ2-1, with 9 bases matching TRBD2. Trimming cost V 5 bases and J 9 bases; bases outside gene matches: 23. The CDR3 covers 19 residues. Germline V gene sequence: CDR1 SGHTA, CDR2 FQGNSA.

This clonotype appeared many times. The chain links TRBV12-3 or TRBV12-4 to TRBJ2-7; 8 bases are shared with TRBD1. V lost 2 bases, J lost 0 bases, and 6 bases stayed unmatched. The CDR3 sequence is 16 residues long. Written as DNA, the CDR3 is TGTGCCAGCAGTTTAAGGCCTACAGGGGGCTCCTACGAGCAGTACTTC. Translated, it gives CASSLRPTGGSYEQYF.

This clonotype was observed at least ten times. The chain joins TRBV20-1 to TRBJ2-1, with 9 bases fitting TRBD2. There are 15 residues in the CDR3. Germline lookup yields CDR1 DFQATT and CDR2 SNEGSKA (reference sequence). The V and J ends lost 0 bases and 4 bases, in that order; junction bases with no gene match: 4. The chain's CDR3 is CSARDLAGPYNEQFF. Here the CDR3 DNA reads TGCAGTGCTAGAGATCTAGCGGGGCCATACAATGAGCAGTTCTTC.

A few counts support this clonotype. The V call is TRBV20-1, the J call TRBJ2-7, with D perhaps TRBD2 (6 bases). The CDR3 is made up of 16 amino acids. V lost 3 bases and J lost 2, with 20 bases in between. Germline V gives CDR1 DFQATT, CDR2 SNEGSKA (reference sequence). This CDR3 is CSASDPRGTSTYEQYF. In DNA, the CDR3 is TGCAGTGCTAGTGATCCCCGGGGGACTTCAACCTACGAGCAGTACTTC.